The 9 T cell receptor beta chains given below trace back to one sample, sequenced in a study of T-cell reconstitution after alpha-beta-depleted transplantation in children. The TCRbeta library incorporated unique molecular identifiers. TCRdb itself ran the PCR reads through MiXCR, one entry per CDR3 protein. The data show 200,000 to 300,000 distinct CDR3 sequences, around 12% seen once. The source was PBMCs from the stem cell graft donor, collected from the stem cell graft. The receptors were sampled from a human donor who donated a stem cell graft to a child with acute lymphoblastic leukemia.

For this clonotype: A much larger clone is a single base away; this may be a read error. The chain combines TRBV18 with TRBJ2-5, with a tentative D call TRBD1 (6 bases). The CDR3 length is 14 residues. Germline V gives CDR1 KGHSH, CDR2 LQKENI. CDR3: CASSPGGHQQTQYF. The DNA of the CDR3 is TGTGCCAGCTCACCAGGGGGACACCAACAGACCCAGTACTTC.

This clonotype occurred many times. This rearrangement joins TRBV12-3 or TRBV12-4 to TRBJ2-1; unclear D gene. The CDR3 loop spans 11 amino acids. V gave up 3 bases and J gave up 15 bases, with 12 bases separating them. Here the CDR3 reads CASSFRSRAFF. CDR3 DNA sequence: TGTGCCAGCAGTTTTAGGTCTAGGGCGTTCTTC.

This clonotype was counted at least ten times. This chain joins TRBV12-3 or TRBV12-4 and TRBJ2-1; 7 bases are shared with TRBD2. CDR3 length equals 13 residues. V was clipped by 8 bases and J by 5 bases; unmatched bases: 6. CDR3 bases: TGTGCCAGCGGGGGACTACTAAACAATGAGCAGTTCTTC. It translates to CASGGLLNNEQFF.

This clonotype was seen many times. The chain uses TRBV7-2 and TRBJ2-1, with 7 bases aligning to TRBD1. The CDR3 runs 14 residues. Losses at the gene ends were 3 bases for V and 7 bases for J; bases not matched to a gene: 6. The germline CDR1 and CDR2 sequences are SGHTA and FQGNSA. CDR3 residues: CASSLDRPSNEQFF. The CDR3 region has the DNA TGTGCCAGCAGCTTGGACAGGCCCTCAAATGAGCAGTTCTTC.

This clonotype was counted ten times or more. The V call is TRBV5-1, the J call TRBJ2-7, with TRBD1 matching 9 bases. CDR1 is SGHRS, CDR2 YFSETQ, per germline. Germline trimming cut 5 bases from V and 3 bases from J; bases unmatched to any gene: 3. The CDR3 has 13 amino acids. The chain's CDR3 is CASRRDRVYEQYF. The CDR3 nucleotides read TGCGCCAGCAGACGGGACAGGGTCTACGAGCAGTACTTC. Supplemented by reference TRBV5-1 and TRBJ2-7, the full variable domain reads KAGVTQTPRYLIKTRGQQVTLSCSPISGHRSVSWYQQTPGQGLQFLFEYFSETQRNKGNFPGRFSGRQFSNSRSEMNVSTLELGDSALYLCASRRDRVYEQYFGPGTRLTVT.

The table lists this clonotype with many counts. This chain's CDR3 is CASSLDRGHGELFF. The CDR3 DNA reads TGCGCCAGCAGCTTGGATAGGGGACACGGGGAGCTGTTTTTT. The rearrangement uses TRBV5-1 and TRBJ2-2, with D tentatively TRBD1 (6 bases). Per germline, CDR1 SGHRS and CDR2 YFSETQ. The ends were cut back, 0 bases at V and 7 bases at J, with 10 bases in the middle. The length of the CDR3 is 14 residues. The full variable domain, its missing parts supplied by reference TRBV5-1 and TRBJ2-2, is KAGVTQTPRYLIKTRGQQVTLSCSPISGHRSVSWYQQTPGQGLQFLFEYFSETQRNKGNFPGRFSGRQFSNSRSEMNVSTLELGDSALYLCASSLDRGHGELFFGEGSRLTVL.

This clonotype was found many times. The chain has TRBV20-1 and TRBJ1-4; the D is unclear. There are 12 residues in the CDR3. V was pared by 3 bases and J by 8 bases, with 10 bases between. Germline V gene sequence: CDR1 DFQATT, CDR2 SNEGSKA (reference sequence). CDR3 bases: TGCAGTGCTAGTGTCAGGAACGAAAAACTGTTTTTT. Residues: CSASVRNEKLFF.

This clonotype appeared many times. J is TRBJ1-1 and V is TRBV9; 8 bases fit TRBD1. This CDR3 spans 14 amino acids. CDR1 is SGDLS, CDR2 YYNGEE, per germline. V shed 0 bases and J 5 bases; nucleotides not matched to a gene: 3. The CDR3 DNA reads TGTGCCAGCAGCGTAGGGACAGGGAGGACTGAAGCTTTCTTT. Its protein is CASSVGTGRTEAFF.

There are many counts of this clonotype. The chain recombines TRBV15 with TRBJ2-1; 7 bases line up with TRBD2. Germline CDR1 and CDR2: LNHNV and YYDKDF (reference sequence). The CDR3 consists of 17 residues. The J segment lost 0 bases and the V segment lost 0 bases, leaving 5 bases of the junction unmatched. This CDR3 is CATSRDKGGGSYNEQFF. Here the CDR3 DNA reads TGTGCCACCAGCAGAGATAAAGGCGGGGGCTCCTACAATGAGCAGTTCTTC.